The T cell receptor (beta chain) under discussion was sequenced for a study of blood T cell repertoires in COVID-19. On the study more broadly: From T cells, B-cell-depleted T cells, or PBMCs came the material, which was cDNA or gDNA.

Original analysis: Amplification with reference gene primers provided the estimates of nucleated cell counts. Data came from immunoSEQ multiplex PCR; TCRdb stores just in-frame clones and leaves some out. The V and J calls and clone size come from that table; D and trimming were worked out from the DNA. The sample shows about 250,000 clones, around 90% of them seen only once. The CDR3 runs to 14 residues. Trimming stripped 5 bases from V and 1 base from J, with 11 bases between. CDR1 and CDR2 (germline): MNHEY, SVGEGT. Sequences were obtained from peripheral blood. The rearrangement joins TRBV6-2 or TRBV6-3 to TRBJ1-1, with D unclear. The TCR was taken from a man between 18 and 29 years old with active or convalescent COVID-19. This CDR3 reads CASSRGGPNTEAFF. The CDR3 DNA reads TGTGCCAGCAGTCGTGGCGGTCCGAACACTGAAGCTTTCTTT.